This T cell receptor beta chain was recovered during a study of blood T cell repertoires in COVID-19. Study overall: Some COVID-19 samples were acute and others convalescent; all came from the United States, Italy and Spain.

Original handling: Amplification of reference gene primers provided the estimated nucleated cell counts. Produced via immunoSEQ multiplex PCR; TCRdb's table is partial and in-frame only. D and trimming were read from the DNA, whereas the V and J calls and clone size are those reported in that table. The sample lists hundreds of thousands of clones; 88% were seen once. The germline gives CDR1 SGHTA, CDR2 FQGTGA. This CDR3 has 15 amino acids. After removal of 5 bases from V and 5 bases from J, the junction contained 8 bases not matched to a gene. Sample: peripheral blood. The chain is built from TRBV7-3 and TRBJ2-1; 8 bases line up with TRBD2. The clonotype originates from a man aged 18-30 years with active or convalescent COVID-19. The CDR3 region has the DNA TGTGCCAGCAGCCCTTTAGCGGGGCCTCACAATGAGCAGTTCTTC. It codes for CASSPLAGPHNEQFF. Together with reference TRBV7-3 and TRBJ2-1, the CDR3 gives the full variable domain: GAGVSQTPSNKVTEKGKYVELRCDPISGHTALYWYRQSLGQGPEFLIYFQGTGAADDSGLPNDRFFAVRPEGSVSTLKIQRTERGDSAVYLCASSPLAGPHNEQFFGPGTRLTVL.